This TCR beta chain was sequenced for a study of blood T cell repertoires in COVID-19. Turning to the study itself: The United States, Italy and Spain provided the acute and convalescent COVID-19 samples. From T cells, B-cell-depleted T cells, or PBMCs came the material, which was cDNA or gDNA.

CDR1 and CDR2 from the germline V gene are PRHDT and FYEKMQ (reference sequence). CDR3 length: 12 amino acids. Trimming left V 1 base short and J 7 bases short, with 5 bases between. Source study methods: Amplification of reference gene primers was used by the study to estimate nucleated cell counts. Clones were read by immunoSEQ multiplex PCR, and TCRdb kept only the in-frame ones, dropping some. That table gives V, J and clone size, and the DNA gave D and trimming. The sample lists fewer than 85,000 clones, roughly 80% occurring once. Sequencing input: peripheral blood. The TCR was taken from a man aged 55 to 70 with acute or convalescent COVID-19. The chain has TRBV13 and TRBJ1-5; unclear D gene. The CDR3 is CASSLVEQPQHF. CDR3 DNA: TGTGCCAGCAGCTTAGTCGAGCAGCCCCAGCATTTT. The whole variable domain, filled in from reference TRBV13 and TRBJ1-5, reads AAGVIQSPRHLIKEKRETATLKCYPIPRHDTVYWYQQGPGQDPQFLISFYEKMQSDKGSIPDRFSAQQFSDYHSELNMSSLELGDSALYFCASSLVEQPQHFGDGTRLSIL.